The T cell receptor (beta chain) under discussion was sequenced for a study of a mutant IDH1 vaccine in newly diagnosed glioma. Points on this clone: No antigen is known for it.

This CDR3 spans 15 amino acids. Trimming took off 6 bases at V and 2 bases at J, with 15 bases between the two ends. CDR1 and CDR2 (germline): SGHTS, YDEGEE. Sequencing was performed with immunoSEQ multiplex PCR; in TCRdb, only in-frame clones are kept and a portion is missing. Among about 32,000 clones listed, roughly four fifths were seen once. As for time point: week 35, safety follow-up. Vaccine doses each comprised 300 ug of mutant IDH1 20-mer peptide, with topical imiquimod. The rearrangement joins TRBV5-8 to TRBJ1-5; the D is unclear. The clonotype comes from a woman under 30 with glioma. The sequences come from PBMCs, collected from a glioma patient whose treatment included an IDH1 peptide vaccine. CDR3 region: CASTTFGQGNQPQHF. CDR3 nucleotides: TGTGCCAGCACCACCTTCGGGCAGGGCAATCAGCCCCAGCATTTT.